The clone carrying this T cell receptor (beta chain) was seen a few times. Its target is not known. Each single cDNA molecule received a unique molecular identifier. TCRdb ran MiXCR on the 5' RACE reads and lists one entry per CDR3 protein. The top ten hold approximately 3% of the sample, which has some 66,000 distinct CDR3 sequences, over 8% seen once. The CDR3 runs to 15 residues. The germline CDR1 and CDR2 sequences are SGHTA and FQGTGA. V was cut by 5 bases and J by 6 bases, with 16 bases left in between. This sample was taken from a study of early T cells in non-severe SARS-CoV-2 infection. As for the study in general: Bulk RNA from unsorted whole blood was sequenced; chains were unpaired. Regarding the study as a whole: VDJdb-based matching was biased toward anti-spike CD8 responses and missed private and CD4 specificities.

Sequences were obtained from whole blood. The origin of this receptor is an adult who was a healthcare worker with PCR-confirmed SARS-CoV-2 infection or an uninfected control (not recorded which). The chain links TRBV7-3 to TRBJ2-2; a weak D match, TRBD1 (6 bases). Here the CDR3 reads CASSARGEEAGELFF. In nucleotides, the CDR3 is TGTGCCAGCAGCGCCAGGGGCGAGGAGGCCGGGGAGCTGTTTTTT.